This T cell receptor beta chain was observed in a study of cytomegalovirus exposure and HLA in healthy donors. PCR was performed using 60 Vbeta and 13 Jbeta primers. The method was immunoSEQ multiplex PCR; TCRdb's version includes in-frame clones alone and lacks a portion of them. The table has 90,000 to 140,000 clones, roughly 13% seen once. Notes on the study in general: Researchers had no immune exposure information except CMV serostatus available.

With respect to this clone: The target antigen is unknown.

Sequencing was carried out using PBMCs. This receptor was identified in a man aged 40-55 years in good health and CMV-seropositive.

The DNA of the CDR3 is TGTGCCAGCAGCCCTTTGGGACAGGGTTTTGACGAGCAGTACTTC. It codes for CASSPLGQGFDEQYF. This chain uses TRBV7-2 with TRBJ2-7; 9 nucleotides match TRBD1. The ends lost 5 bases at V and 5 bases at J; junction bases unmatched: 10. The germline gives CDR1 SGHTA, CDR2 FQGNSA. This CDR3 region has 15 residues. The complete variable domain, with remaining parts taken from reference TRBV7-2 and TRBJ2-7, reads GAGVSQSPSNKVTEKGKDVELRCDPISGHTALYWYRQSLGQGLEFLIYFQGNSAPDKSGLPSDRFSAERTGGSVSTLTIQRTQQEDSAVYLCASSPLGQGFDEQYFGPGTRLTVT.